This TCR beta chain was sequenced during a study of radiotherapy plus CTLA-4 blockade in lung cancer. Looking at the study overall: Among all patients, roughly 17% showed objective responses, while roughly 34% had disease control.

Notes on this clone: Its specificity is unknown.

Only in-frame clones appear in the TCRdb table, and some are missing; sequencing was by immunoSEQ multiplex PCR. The sample lists approximately 77,000 clones; less than 85% were seen once. Findings and caveats of the study: Subsequent to radiotherapy plus ipilimumab, tumor-derived TCR clones underwent expansion in blood.

Germline values: CDR1 SGHTA, CDR2 FQGNSA. CDR3 length equals 15 residues. V was pared by 1 base and J by 0 bases, with 6 bases between. The V and J genes are TRBV7-2 and TRBJ1-4; D is undetermined. This material consisted of peripheral blood, taken from a patient treated with radiotherapy plus ipilimumab. This receptor was obtained from a human donor with non-small cell lung cancer who had stable disease on radiotherapy plus ipilimumab. CDR3 nucleotides: TGTGCCAGCAGCTTAGAGCAAGCAACTAATGAAAAACTGTTTTTT. As protein: CASSLEQATNEKLFF.